The rows below give T cell receptor beta chains drawn from one sample of a study of cytomegalovirus exposure and HLA in healthy donors. The data were produced by immunoSEQ multiplex PCR, yet TCRdb's version contains in-frame clones alone and is incomplete. Among more than 200,000 clones, almost 80% were seen once, and the ten largest hold 1.8%. The material sequenced was PBMCs. Source of these receptors: a male donor in good health and CMV-seronegative. Both conserved end residues are part of each CDR3. The D gene is left open where the match is weak. Clone size is not always given. Where it is, it says once, few, many or a class for expanded clones.

D,J,size,V,DNA,CDR3
TRBD1,TRBJ1-2,NA,TRBV5-6,TGTGCCAGCAGCTCCAGACAGGGGCGGGGCTATGGCTACACCTTC,CASSSRQGRGYGYTF
TRBD2,TRBJ2-2,NA,TRBV23-1,TGCGCCAGCAGTCAGGGGGGCGGGAGGTGGAAATACACCGGGGAGCTGTTTTTT,CASSQGGGRWKYTGELFF
TRBD1,TRBJ2-1,NA,TRBV28,TGTGCCAGCAGTCCCTCGGGACAGGGGGCCTACAATGAGCAGTTCTTC,CASSPSGQGAYNEQFF
TRBD1,TRBJ2-7,NA,TRBV7-2,TGTGCCAGCAGCTTAGGGGACAGGGGTATCTACGAGCAGTACTTC,CASSLGDRGIYEQYF
TRBD2,TRBJ2-1,NA,TRBV19,TGTGCCAGTAGACGAGTAGCGGGGGGGGTAAACAATGAGCAGTTCTTC,CASRRVAGGVNNEQFF
TRBD1,TRBJ2-1,NA,TRBV10-3,TGTGCCATCAGTCGGACAGGGGTGGACAATGAGCAGTTCTTC,CAISRTGVDNEQFF
NA,TRBJ1-5,few,TRBV19,TGTGCCAGTAAGACACCCGGGATAAGCAATCAGCCCCAGCATTTT,CASKTPGISNQPQHF
NA,TRBJ2-7,once,TRBV28,TGTGCCAGCAGTTTGAGATCCTACGAGCAGTACTTC,CASSLRSYEQYF
NA,TRBJ2-7,NA,TRBV7-2,TGTGCCAGCAGCAACAACAGGGTTTCCTACGAGCAGTACTTC,CASSNNRVSYEQYF
TRBD1,TRBJ1-2,NA,TRBV28,TGTGCCAGCAGGGCCGGACAGGGGGTCTATGGCTACACCTTC,CASRAGQGVYGYTF
NA,TRBJ2-5,NA,TRBV4-2,TGTGCCAGCAGCCTCGATACCGGGACTCAAGAGACCCAGTACTTC,CASSLDTGTQETQYF
NA,TRBJ2-7,NA,TRBV28,TGTGCCAGCAGTCCGCAGGGGCCCCTAAACTACGAGCAGTACTTC,CASSPQGPLNYEQYF
NA,TRBJ2-1,NA,TRBV5-4,TGTGCCAGCAGCTGGGACACAGGGACTAACTACAATGAGCAGTTCTTC,CASSWDTGTNYNEQFF
TRBD2,TRBJ2-1,NA,TRBV9,TGTGCCAGCAGCGCCCGAGGGACTAGCGGGTACAATGAGCAGTTCTTC,CASSARGTSGYNEQFF
NA,TRBJ2-7,NA,TRBV5-1,TGCGCCAGCAGTCCAAGGGGGAGATATAGCTACGAGCAGTACTTC,CASSPRGRYSYEQYF
TRBD1,TRBJ1-3,NA,TRBV5-4,TGTGCCAGCAGCCAACGACAGGGTTATGGAAACACCATATATTTT,CASSQRQGYGNTIYF
TRBD2,TRBJ2-1,NA,TRBV27,TGTGCCAGCAGTCCATTAGCGGGTAGCTCCTACAATGAGCAGTTCTTC,CASSPLAGSSYNEQFF
NA,TRBJ2-4,few,TRBV28,TGTGCCAGCTACGGAGGAGTCTCCAAAAACATTCAGTACTTC,CASYGGVSKNIQYF
NA,TRBJ1-1,many,TRBV14,TGTGCCAGCAGCCATGCCGGGAACACTGAAGCTTTCTTT,CASSHAGNTEAFF
TRBD2,TRBJ2-1,NA,TRBV5-5,TGTGCCAGCAGCTTTCCTAGCGGGGGAGACAATGAGCAGTTCTTC,CASSFPSGGDNEQFF
TRBD1,TRBJ1-5,once,TRBV27,TGTGCCAGCAGTTTGAGACCCGACAGGGTCAATCAGCCCCAGCATTTT,CASSLRPDRVNQPQHF
TRBD2,TRBJ2-7,NA,TRBV28,TGTGCCAGCAGTGGCGGGGGGGACTCCTACGAGCAGTACTTC,CASSGGGDSYEQYF
NA,TRBJ1-1,NA,TRBV19,TGTGCCAGTAGTATCTGGGCCGGGAACACTGAAGCTTTCTTT,CASSIWAGNTEAFF
TRBD2,TRBJ2-7,NA,TRBV2,TGTGCCAGCAGTGGGGGGGAGGGCGAGCAGTACTTC,CASSGGEGEQYF
NA,TRBJ1-5,NA,TRBV2,TGTGCCAGCAGGGGGGAGGCGGGTAGCAATCAGCCCCAGCATTTT,CASRGEAGSNQPQHF
TRBD1,TRBJ2-1,few,TRBV7-3,TGTGCCAGCAGCCCCCATTCCGGGACAGGAGTTGAGCAGTTCTTC,CASSPHSGTGVEQFF
NA,TRBJ1-5,NA,TRBV19,TGTGCCAGTAGTACGCGACAGGTAGGCCATTTT,CASSTRQVGHF
TRBD1,TRBJ2-7,NA,TRBV7-3,TGTGCCAGCAGCTTAGGGGACAGGACCTACGAGCAGTACTTC,CASSLGDRTYEQYF
NA,TRBJ1-2,NA,TRBV2,TGTGCCAGCAGCCGGGATCCTAACTATGGCTACACCTTC,CASSRDPNYGYTF
TRBD2,TRBJ2-2,NA,TRBV27,TGTGCCAGCAGTTTCGTCAGCGGGAGGGGGGAGCTGTTTTTT,CASSFVSGRGELFF
NA,TRBJ1-5,NA,TRBV11-2,TGTGCCAGCAGCCCCCGGGATATCCCCATTCCAACCCAGCATTTT,CASSPRDIPIPTQHF
TRBD2,TRBJ2-3,NA,TRBV7-3,TGTGCCAGCAGCTTAACTAGCGGGAGCACAGATACGCAGTATTTT,CASSLTSGSTDTQYF
TRBD2,TRBJ2-2,NA,TRBV19,TGTGCCAGTAGTATCGATCGACTAGCGGGAGGGCCGGGCGGGGAGCTGTTTTTT,CASSIDRLAGGPGGELFF
TRBD2,TRBJ2-3,once,TRBV11-3,TGTGCCAGCAGCTTAGGTCGGACTAGCGGGGGGAACACAGATACGCAGTATTTT,CASSLGRTSGGNTDTQYF
TRBD1,TRBJ2-2,NA,TRBV6-4,TGTGCCAGCAGTGACGCGACAGGGGGCGGGGAGCTGTTTTTT,CASSDATGGGELFF
NA,TRBJ1-2,NA,TRBV2,TGTGCCAGCAGTAAGCCTGACAGTCTCAGCTATGGCTACACCTTC,CASSKPDSLSYGYTF